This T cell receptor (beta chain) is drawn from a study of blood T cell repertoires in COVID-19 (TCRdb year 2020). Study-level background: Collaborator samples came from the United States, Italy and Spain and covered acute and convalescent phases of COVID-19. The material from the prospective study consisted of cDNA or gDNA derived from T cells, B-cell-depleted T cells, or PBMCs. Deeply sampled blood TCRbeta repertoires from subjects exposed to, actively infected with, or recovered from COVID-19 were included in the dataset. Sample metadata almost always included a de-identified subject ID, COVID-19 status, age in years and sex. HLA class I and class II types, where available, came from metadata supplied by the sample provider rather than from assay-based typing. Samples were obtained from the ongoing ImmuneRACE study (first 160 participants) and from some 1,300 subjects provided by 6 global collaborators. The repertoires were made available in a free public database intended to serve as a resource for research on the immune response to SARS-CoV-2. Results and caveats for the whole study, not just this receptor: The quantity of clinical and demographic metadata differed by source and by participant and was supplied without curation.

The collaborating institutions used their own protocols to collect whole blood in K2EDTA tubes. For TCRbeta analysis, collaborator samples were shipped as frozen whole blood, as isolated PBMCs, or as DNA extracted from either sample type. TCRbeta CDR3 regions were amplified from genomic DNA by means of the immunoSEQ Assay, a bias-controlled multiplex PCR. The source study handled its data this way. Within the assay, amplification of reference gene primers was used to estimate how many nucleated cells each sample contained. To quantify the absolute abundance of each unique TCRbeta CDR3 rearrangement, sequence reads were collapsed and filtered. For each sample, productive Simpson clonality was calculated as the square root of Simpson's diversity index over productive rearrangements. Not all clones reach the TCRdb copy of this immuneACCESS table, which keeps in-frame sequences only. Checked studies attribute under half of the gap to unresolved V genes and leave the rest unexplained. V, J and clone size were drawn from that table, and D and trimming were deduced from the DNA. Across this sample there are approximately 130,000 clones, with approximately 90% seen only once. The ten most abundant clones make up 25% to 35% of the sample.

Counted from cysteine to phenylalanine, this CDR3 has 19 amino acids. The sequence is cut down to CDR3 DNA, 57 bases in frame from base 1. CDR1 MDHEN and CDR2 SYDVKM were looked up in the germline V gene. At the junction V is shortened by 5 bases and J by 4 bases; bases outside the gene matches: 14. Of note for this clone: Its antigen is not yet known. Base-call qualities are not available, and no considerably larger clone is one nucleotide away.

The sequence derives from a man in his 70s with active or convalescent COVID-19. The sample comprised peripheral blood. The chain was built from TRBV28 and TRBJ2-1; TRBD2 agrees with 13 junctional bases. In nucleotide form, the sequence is TGTGCCAGCAGTCCTCGACTAGCGGGAGGAATTAATGCGTACAATGAGCAGTTCTTC. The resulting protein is CASSPRLAGGINAYNEQFF.